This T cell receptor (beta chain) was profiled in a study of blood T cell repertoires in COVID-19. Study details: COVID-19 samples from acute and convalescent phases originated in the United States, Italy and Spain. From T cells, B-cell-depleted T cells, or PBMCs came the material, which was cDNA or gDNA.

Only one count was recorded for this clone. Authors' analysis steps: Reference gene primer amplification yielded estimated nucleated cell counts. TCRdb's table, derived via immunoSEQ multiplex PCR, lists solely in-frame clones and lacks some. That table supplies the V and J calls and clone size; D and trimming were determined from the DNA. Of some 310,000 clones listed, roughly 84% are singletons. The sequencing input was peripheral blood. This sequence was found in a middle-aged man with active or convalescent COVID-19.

CDR3 nucleotide sequence: TGTGCCAGCAGCTCGAGTGGTACCGGGGAGCTGTTTTTT. Protein sequence: CASSSSGTGELFF. The chain has TRBV6-2 or TRBV6-3 and TRBJ2-2; D call uncertain. The CDR3 runs 13 residues. V was clipped by 6 bases and J by 5 bases, with 10 bases between them. Germline CDR1 is MNHEY and CDR2 is SVGEGT.